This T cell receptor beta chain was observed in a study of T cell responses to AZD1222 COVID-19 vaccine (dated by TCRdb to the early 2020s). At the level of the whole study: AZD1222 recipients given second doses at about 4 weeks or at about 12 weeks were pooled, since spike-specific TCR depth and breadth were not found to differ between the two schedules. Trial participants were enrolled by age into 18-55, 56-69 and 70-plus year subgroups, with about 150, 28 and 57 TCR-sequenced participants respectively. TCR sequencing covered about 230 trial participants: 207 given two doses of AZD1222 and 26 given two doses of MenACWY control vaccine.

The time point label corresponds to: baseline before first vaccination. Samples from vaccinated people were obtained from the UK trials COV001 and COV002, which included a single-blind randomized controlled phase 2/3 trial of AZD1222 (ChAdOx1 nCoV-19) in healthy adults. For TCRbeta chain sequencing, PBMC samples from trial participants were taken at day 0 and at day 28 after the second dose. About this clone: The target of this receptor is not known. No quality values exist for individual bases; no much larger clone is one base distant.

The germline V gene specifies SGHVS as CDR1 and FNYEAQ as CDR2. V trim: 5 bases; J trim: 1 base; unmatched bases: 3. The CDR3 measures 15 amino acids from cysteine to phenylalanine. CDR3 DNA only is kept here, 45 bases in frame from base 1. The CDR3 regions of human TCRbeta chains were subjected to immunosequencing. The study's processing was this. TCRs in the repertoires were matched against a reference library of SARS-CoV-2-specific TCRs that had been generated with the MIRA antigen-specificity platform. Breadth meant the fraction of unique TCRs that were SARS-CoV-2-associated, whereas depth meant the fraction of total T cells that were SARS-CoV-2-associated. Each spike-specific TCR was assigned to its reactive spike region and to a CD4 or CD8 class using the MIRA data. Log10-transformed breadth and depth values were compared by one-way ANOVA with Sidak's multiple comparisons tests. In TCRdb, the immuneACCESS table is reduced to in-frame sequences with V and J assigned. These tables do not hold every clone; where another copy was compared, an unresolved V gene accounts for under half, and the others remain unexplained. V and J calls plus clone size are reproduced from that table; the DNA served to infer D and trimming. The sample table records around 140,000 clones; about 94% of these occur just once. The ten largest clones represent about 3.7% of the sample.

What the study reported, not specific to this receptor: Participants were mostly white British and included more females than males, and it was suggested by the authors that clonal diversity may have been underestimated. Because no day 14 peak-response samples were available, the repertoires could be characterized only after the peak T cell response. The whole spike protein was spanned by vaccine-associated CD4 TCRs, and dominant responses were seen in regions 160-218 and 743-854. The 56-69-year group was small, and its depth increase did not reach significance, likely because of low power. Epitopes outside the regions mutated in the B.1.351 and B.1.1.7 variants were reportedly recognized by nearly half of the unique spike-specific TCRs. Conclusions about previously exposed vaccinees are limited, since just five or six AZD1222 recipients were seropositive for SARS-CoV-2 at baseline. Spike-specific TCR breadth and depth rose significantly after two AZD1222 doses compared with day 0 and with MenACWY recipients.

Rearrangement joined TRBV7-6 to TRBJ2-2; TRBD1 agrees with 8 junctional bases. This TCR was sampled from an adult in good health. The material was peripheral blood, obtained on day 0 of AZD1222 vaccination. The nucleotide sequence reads TGTGCCAGCAGCCCCGGGACAGGGAACACCGGGGAGCTGTTTTTT. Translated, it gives CASSPGTGNTGELFF.